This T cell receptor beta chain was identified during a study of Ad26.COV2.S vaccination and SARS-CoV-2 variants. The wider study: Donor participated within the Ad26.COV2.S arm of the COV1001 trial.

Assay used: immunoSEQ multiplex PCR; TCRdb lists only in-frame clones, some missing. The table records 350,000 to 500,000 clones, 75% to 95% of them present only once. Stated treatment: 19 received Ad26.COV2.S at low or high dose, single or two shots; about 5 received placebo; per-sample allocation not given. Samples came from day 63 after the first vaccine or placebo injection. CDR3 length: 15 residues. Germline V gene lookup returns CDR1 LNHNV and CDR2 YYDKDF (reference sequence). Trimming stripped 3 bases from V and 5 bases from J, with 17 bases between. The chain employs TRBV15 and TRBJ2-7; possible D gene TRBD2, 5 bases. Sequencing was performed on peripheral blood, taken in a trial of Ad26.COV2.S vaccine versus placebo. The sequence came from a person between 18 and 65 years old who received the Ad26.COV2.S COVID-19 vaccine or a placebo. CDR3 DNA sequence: TGTGCCACCAGCAGCTCTCGTAGTGGGCGGGACGAGCAGTACTTC. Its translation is CATSSSRSGRDEQYF.